This is a list of T cell receptor beta chains from one sample in a study of blood T cell repertoires in COVID-19. Produced via immunoSEQ multiplex PCR; TCRdb's table is partial and in-frame only. The sample lists 200,000 to 300,000 clones, around four fifths seen once, with around 6.4% in the top ten. The sequenced material came from peripheral blood. All receptors derive from a woman in her sixties with active or convalescent COVID-19. Both conserved end residues are part of each CDR3. D genes are given only for firm matches. Not every row has a clone size; where given, it reads once, few, many or a size class.

clone size,CDR3 length,V gene,J gene,D gene,CDR3 DNA,CDR3 protein
.,14,TRBV5-6,TRBJ1-3,.,TGTGCCAGCCTATGGGGGGGCTCTGGAAACACCATATATTTT,CASLWGGSGNTIYF
.,13,TRBV30,TRBJ1-6,.,TGTGCCCAAAGCACAGGGTCCCAAGGACCCCTCCACTTT,CAQSTGSQGPLHF
.,17,TRBV7-2,TRBJ2-1,TRBD2,TGTGCCAGCAGCTTGAGACTAGCGAGGAGCTCCTACAATGAGCAGTTCTTC,CASSLRLARSSYNEQFF
once,15,TRBV7-7,TRBJ2-2,.,TGTGCTAGCAGCCCTCCAGGGCTTGGCACCGGGGAGCTGTTTTTT,CASSPPGLGTGELFF
.,16,TRBV5-1,TRBJ2-2,TRBD2,TGCGCCAGCAGCTGGACTAGCGGGAGGGATACCGGGGAGCTGTTTTTT,CASSWTSGRDTGELFF
.,14,TRBV11-2,TRBJ1-5,.,TGTGCCAGCAGCTTAGAAAGGGGTGATCAGCCCCAGCATTTT,CASSLERGDQPQHF
.,18,TRBV4-1,TRBJ1-2,TRBD1,TGCGCCAGCAGCCAAGTCCCCGGACAGGGATCTCCCTCCTATGGCTACACCTTC,CASSQVPGQGSPSYGYTF
few,16,TRBV28,TRBJ1-6,.,TGTGCCAGCAGTTTATTGGAAGGTGGGACAAAGTCACCCCTCCACTTT,CASSLLEGGTKSPLHF
once,14,TRBV5-1,TRBJ2-1,.,TGCGCCAGCAGCTTGGGTCTAGCGTACAATGAGCAGTTCTTC,CASSLGLAYNEQFF
.,11,TRBV9,TRBJ1-2,.,TGTGCCAGCAGCTTTTCCGAGCGCTACACCTTC,CASSFSERYTF
few,14,TRBV27,TRBJ1-2,TRBD1,TGTGCCAGCAGGAGACAGGGGGCTGAGTATGGCTACACCTTC,CASRRQGAEYGYTF
.,15,TRBV18,TRBJ2-1,TRBD1,TGTGCCAGCTCCTACAGGGGCGATCCCTACAATGAGCAGTTCTTC,CASSYRGDPYNEQFF
.,14,TRBV5-1,TRBJ2-3,.,TGCGCCAGCAGCTTGGCTTTAGCCACAGATACGCAGTATTTT,CASSLALATDTQYF
.,21,TRBV20-1,TRBJ2-1,TRBD2,TGCAGTGCTAGTCGGAGATCTAGGGGGCTAGCGGGACCAAGCTCCTACAATGAGCAGTTCTTC,CSASRRSRGLAGPSSYNEQFF
.,15,TRBV5-1,TRBJ2-2,TRBD2,TGCGCCAGCAGCTTGGATGAAGCGGGAGGAAGAGGGCTGTTTTTT,CASSLDEAGGRGLFF
.,14,TRBV24-1,TRBJ2-1,.,TGTGCCACCAGCCTGACGGACTCATACAATGAGCAGTTCTTC,CATSLTDSYNEQFF
few,12,TRBV3-1/TRBV3-2,TRBJ2-3,.,TGTGCCAGCCAACTCATCGGAGATACGCAGTATTTT,CASQLIGDTQYF
.,13,TRBV24-1,TRBJ2-2,.,TGTGCCACCAGTGATGGGGGCGCCCGGGAGCTGTTTTTT,CATSDGGARELFF
.,14,TRBV5-1,TRBJ2-1,.,TGCGCCAGCGGCGGCCCTTCAACCTACAATGAGCAGTTCTTC,CASGGPSTYNEQFF
once,15,TRBV19,TRBJ2-7,TRBD2,TGTGCCAGTAGTTTCAGCGGGAGGAACTCCTACGAGCAGTACTTC,CASSFSGRNSYEQYF
.,12,TRBV27,TRBJ2-7,.,TGTGCCAGCAGTGACAGAGGCTACGAGCAGTACTTC,CASSDRGYEQYF
.,14,TRBV6-6,TRBJ2-5,TRBD1,TGTGCCAGCAGCGGCGGACAGGGTGCAGAGACCCAGTACTTC,CASSGGQGAETQYF
.,14,TRBV24-1,TRBJ2-7,.,TGTGCCACCAGTGATGCGGACGGAGGCTACGAGCAGTACTTC,CATSDADGGYEQYF
.,12,TRBV10-3,TRBJ1-1,.,TGTGCCATCGGACAGCCGAACACTGAAGCTTTCTTT,CAIGQPNTEAFF
few,16,TRBV19,TRBJ1-6,TRBD1,TGTGCCAGTAGTGGGGGGACAGGCTCCTATAATTCACCCCTCCACTTT,CASSGGTGSYNSPLHF
.,18,TRBV3-1/TRBV3-2,TRBJ2-3,TRBD2,TGTGCCAGCAGCCGACTGACTAGCGGGAGGGCCATCGCAGATACGCAGTATTTT,CASSRLTSGRAIADTQYF
.,15,TRBV3-1/TRBV3-2,TRBJ2-1,TRBD2,TGTGCCAGCAGCCAGCGGACTAGCGGGGTCAATGAGCAGTTCTTC,CASSQRTSGVNEQFF
once,17,TRBV5-1,TRBJ2-2,TRBD2,TGCGCCAGCAGCTCGCGTGCTAGCGGGAGAAACACCGGGGAGCTGTTTTTT,CASSSRASGRNTGELFF
.,16,TRBV15,TRBJ2-6,TRBD1,TGTGCCACCGGACAGGGGGCGGCCCCTGGGGCCAACGTCCTGACTTTC,CATGQGAAPGANVLTF
.,14,TRBV6-1,TRBJ1-5,.,TGTGCCAGCAGTGAAGTCAGGGGACGGCAGCCCCAGCATTTT,CASSEVRGRQPQHF
.,15,TRBV5-1,TRBJ1-1,TRBD1,TGCGCCAGCAGCTCACTGACAGGGGGGGACACTGAAGCTTTCTTT,CASSSLTGGDTEAFF
.,19,TRBV7-2,TRBJ2-7,TRBD2,TGTGCCAGCAGCTTGGCCTTCGGACTAGCGGGAGCCGCCGTGAGCGAGCAGTACTTC,CASSLAFGLAGAAVSEQYF